These T cell receptor beta chains were read from a single sample in a study of cytomegalovirus exposure and HLA in healthy donors. The data were produced by immunoSEQ multiplex PCR, yet TCRdb's version contains in-frame clones alone and is incomplete. Here the sample spans around 110,000 clones, approximately 9.4% being singletons. The sample was PBMCs. These receptors all come from a man between 25 and 39 years old in good health and CMV-seronegative. CDR3s include the opening cysteine and the closing phenylalanine or tryptophan. D genes are given only for firm matches. Some rows have no size entry. The others give once, few or many, or a class for an expanded clone.

j_call: TRBJ1-5
clone_size: .
v_call: TRBV19
d_call: TRBD1
cdr3_aa: CASSTIRDRGGSNQPQHF
cdr3_nt: TGTGCCAGTAGCACCATCAGGGACAGGGGAGGTAGCAATCAGCCCCAGCATTTT

j_call: TRBJ2-3
clone_size: .
v_call: TRBV6-4
d_call: TRBD2
cdr3_aa: CASSRLAGDTDTQYF
cdr3_nt: TGTGCCAGCAGTAGACTAGCGGGGGACACAGATACGCAGTATTTT

j_call: TRBJ2-3
clone_size: .
v_call: TRBV6-1
d_call: .
cdr3_aa: CASSPSVGTDTQYF
cdr3_nt: TGTGCCAGCAGTCCTAGCGTCGGGACAGATACGCAGTATTTT

j_call: TRBJ1-4
clone_size: few
v_call: TRBV27
d_call: .
cdr3_aa: CASSLLPLEEKLFF
cdr3_nt: TGTGCCAGCAGTTTACTTCCCCTTGAGGAAAAACTGTTTTTT

j_call: TRBJ2-7
clone_size: .
v_call: TRBV28
d_call: .
cdr3_aa: CASSFPGSYEQYF
cdr3_nt: TGTGCCAGCAGTTTCCCGGGATCCTACGAGCAGTACTTC

j_call: TRBJ1-3
clone_size: few
v_call: TRBV6-1
d_call: .
cdr3_aa: CASSELPSSSGNTIYF
cdr3_nt: TGTGCCAGCAGTGAACTGCCATCGAGCTCTGGAAACACCATATATTTT

j_call: TRBJ2-1
clone_size: .
v_call: TRBV4-1
d_call: .
cdr3_aa: CASSQVSSMNEQFF
cdr3_nt: TGCGCCAGCAGCCAAGTCTCTAGTATGAATGAGCAGTTCTTC

j_call: TRBJ2-7
clone_size: few
v_call: TRBV4-1
d_call: TRBD2
cdr3_aa: CASSQIAGGHEQYF
cdr3_nt: TGCGCCAGCAGCCAAATAGCGGGGGGTCACGAGCAGTACTTC

j_call: TRBJ2-7
clone_size: few
v_call: TRBV6-1
d_call: .
cdr3_aa: CASSPGGGDSYEQYF
cdr3_nt: TGTGCCAGCAGTCCCGGAGGGGGGGACTCCTACGAGCAGTACTTC

j_call: TRBJ2-5
clone_size: .
v_call: TRBV10-2
d_call: TRBD2
cdr3_aa: CASSESASGMYQETQYF
cdr3_nt: TGCGCCAGCAGTGAGTCGGCTAGCGGGATGTACCAAGAGACCCAGTACTTC

j_call: TRBJ1-2
clone_size: .
v_call: TRBV19
d_call: TRBD1
cdr3_aa: CATRTGKKGGYTF
cdr3_nt: TGTGCCACCCGGACAGGGAAAAAAGGTGGCTACACCTTC

j_call: TRBJ2-2
clone_size: few
v_call: TRBV12-5
d_call: .
cdr3_aa: CASGLGANGELFF
cdr3_nt: TGTGCTAGTGGTTTGGGGGCAAACGGGGAGCTGTTTTTT

j_call: TRBJ2-5
clone_size: .
v_call: TRBV28
d_call: TRBD2
cdr3_aa: CASHPSGKYQEAQYF
cdr3_nt: TGTGCCAGCCACCCTAGCGGGAAGTACCAAGAGGCCCAGTACTTC

j_call: TRBJ2-7
clone_size: .
v_call: TRBV6-1
d_call: TRBD2
cdr3_aa: CASSLAGAGSYEQYF
cdr3_nt: TGTGCCAGCAGTCTAGCGGGAGCTGGGTCCTACGAGCAGTACTTC

j_call: TRBJ2-7
clone_size: few
v_call: TRBV27
d_call: .
cdr3_aa: CASSFRDREQYF
cdr3_nt: TGTGCCAGCAGTTTCCGAGACAGGGAGCAGTACTTC

j_call: TRBJ2-1
clone_size: .
v_call: TRBV9
d_call: .
cdr3_aa: CASSVGPGEGDEQFF
cdr3_nt: TGTGCCAGCAGCGTAGGGCCAGGCGAGGGGGATGAGCAGTTCTTC

j_call: TRBJ1-2
clone_size: few
v_call: TRBV28
d_call: TRBD1
cdr3_aa: CASTEGQGAYGYTF
cdr3_nt: TGTGCCAGCACCGAGGGACAGGGAGCCTATGGCTACACCTTC

j_call: TRBJ2-1
clone_size: few
v_call: TRBV7-9
d_call: TRBD2
cdr3_aa: CASSQVRTSGGWDEQFF
cdr3_nt: TGTGCCAGCAGTCAAGTCAGGACTAGCGGGGGCTGGGATGAGCAGTTCTTC

j_call: TRBJ2-1
clone_size: .
v_call: TRBV6-6
d_call: .
cdr3_aa: CASRRQSNEQFF
cdr3_nt: TGTGCCAGCAGGCGACAGAGCAATGAGCAGTTCTTC

j_call: TRBJ2-7
clone_size: few
v_call: TRBV4-3
d_call: TRBD1
cdr3_aa: CASSPYPGTGHYF
cdr3_nt: TGCGCCAGCAGCCCTTATCCTGGGACAGGGCATTACTTC

j_call: TRBJ2-7
clone_size: .
v_call: TRBV27
d_call: TRBD2
cdr3_aa: CASRMGTSGRAYEQYF
cdr3_nt: TGTGCCAGCAGGATGGGTACTAGCGGGAGGGCCTACGAGCAGTACTTC

j_call: TRBJ2-1
clone_size: .
v_call: TRBV12-5
d_call: .
cdr3_aa: CASGLVKTGLGYNEQFF
cdr3_nt: TGTGCTAGTGGTTTGGTAAAAACAGGGTTGGGGTACAATGAGCAGTTCTTC

j_call: TRBJ2-7
clone_size: few
v_call: TRBV28
d_call: .
cdr3_aa: CASSSSYEQYF
cdr3_nt: TGTGCCAGCAGTTCGAGTTACGAGCAGTACTTC

j_call: TRBJ2-3
clone_size: .
v_call: TRBV7-2
d_call: .
cdr3_aa: CASSLVGDTQYF
cdr3_nt: TGTGCCAGCAGCTTAGTCGGAGATACGCAGTATTTT

j_call: TRBJ2-7
clone_size: few
v_call: TRBV10-2
d_call: .
cdr3_aa: CASSGGSEQYF
cdr3_nt: TGCGCCAGCAGCGGGGGTTCCGAGCAGTACTTC

j_call: TRBJ2-7
clone_size: few
v_call: TRBV29-1
d_call: .
cdr3_aa: CSVEDRRFEQYF
cdr3_nt: TGCAGCGTTGAAGATCGGCGGTTCGAGCAGTACTTC

j_call: TRBJ1-5
clone_size: .
v_call: TRBV9
d_call: TRBD1
cdr3_aa: CASSVGPGGIPQHF
cdr3_nt: TGTGCCAGCAGCGTAGGTCCAGGGGGGATCCCCCAGCATTTT

j_call: TRBJ2-2
clone_size: few
v_call: TRBV19
d_call: .
cdr3_aa: CATTGLSGELFF
cdr3_nt: TGTGCCACTACGGGATTGTCCGGGGAGCTGTTTTTT